One sample yielded the 30 T cell receptor beta chains listed below, sequenced in a study of CD8+ T cells in alopecia areata. Extracted RNA was reverse transcribed, and the resulting cDNA served as sequencing template. TCRdb's table, derived via immunoSEQ multiplex PCR, lists solely in-frame clones and lacks some. The profile shows more than 200,000 clones, around 67% of them singletons. Source: CD4+ T cells sorted from blood, taken at week 0. The receptor source for this set is a human donor with alopecia areata.

The chain uses TRBV6-1 and TRBJ1-6, with TRBD1 identical over 7 bases. The J segment lost 8 bases and the V segment lost 2 bases, leaving 0 bases of the junction unmatched. The germline CDR1 and CDR2 sequences are MNHNS and SASEGT. This CDR3 is built from 13 residues. CDR3 loop: CASSEQGDSPLHF. The CDR3 DNA reads TGTGCCAGCAGTGAACAGGGGGATTCACCCCTCCACTTT.

This clone appeared a few times. The chain employs TRBV7-2 and TRBJ2-3; 9 nucleotides line up with TRBD1. There are 14 residues in the CDR3. Unmatched junction bases numbered 5, after V lost 5 bases and J lost 5 bases. The germline V gene has CDR1 SGHTA and CDR2 FQGNSA. The CDR3 sequence is CASSQQGAGDTQYF. The DNA for the CDR3 is TGTGCCAGCAGCCAACAGGGGGCTGGAGATACGCAGTATTTT.

V usage is TRBV25-1 and J usage is TRBJ1-6; D may be TRBD1 (5 bases). The CDR3 sequence is 16 residues long. The germline V and J ends were trimmed by 4 bases and 4 bases, with 14 bases remaining between them. Germline V lookup: CDR1 MGHDK, CDR2 SYGVNS. CDR3 DNA sequence: TGTGCCAGCAGTGCCGCCGGGACTGCTTATAATTCACCCCTCCACTTT. Translation: CASSAAGTAYNSPLHF.

This clone was observed a single time. The J gene is TRBJ1-2, the V gene TRBV6-1, with a tentative D call TRBD1 (5 bases). The V gene's germline CDR1 is MNHNS and CDR2 SASEGT. The CDR3 is 14 amino acids. With 4 bases removed from V and 3 bases from J, the gap between germline ends came to 12 bases. CDR3 loop: CASSVVGRDYGYTF. The CDR3 DNA is TGTGCCAGCAGTGTTGTGGGCAGGGACTATGGCTACACCTTC.

This chain connects TRBV7-2 to TRBJ2-5, with a weak D call TRBD2 (5 bases). Between the trimmed V and J ends, which lost 3 bases and 1 base, there was a span of 12 bases. Germline CDR1 is SGHTA and CDR2 is FQGNSA. The CDR3 has 15 residues. The CDR3 loop reads CASSFFAGLQETQYF. CDR3 DNA: TGTGCCAGCAGCTTTTTTGCGGGCCTCCAAGAGACCCAGTACTTC.

V gene TRBV7-2 combines with J gene TRBJ2-5; 9 nucleotides line up with TRBD1. The trim removed 5 bases at V and 2 bases at J, leaving 6 bases unmatched. The CDR3 consists of 15 residues. Per germline, CDR1 SGHTA and CDR2 FQGNSA. The chain's CDR3 is CASSNSGTGQETQYF. CDR3 nucleotide sequence: TGTGCCAGCAGCAATTCCGGGACAGGGCAAGAGACCCAGTACTTC.

There are a few counts of this clone. The chain employs TRBV6-6 and TRBJ2-7; possible D gene TRBD1, 6 bases. The V end was cut by 5 bases, the J end by 2 bases, with 7 bases between. The germline V gene encodes CDR1 MNHNY and CDR2 SVGAGI (reference sequence). There are 12 residues in the CDR3. The CDR3 is CASSRQAYEQYF. Here the CDR3 DNA reads TGTGCCAGCAGTCGACAGGCCTACGAGCAGTACTTC.

In its sample, this clone was seen once. V usage is TRBV30 and J usage is TRBJ1-2, with 8 bases that match TRBD1. Trimming at V came to 1 base and at J to 7 bases, leaving 5 bases not matched to a gene. Germline V CDR1 and CDR2: GTSNPN, SVGIG (reference sequence). The CDR3 loop spans 13 amino acids. CDR3 nucleotides: TGTGCCTGGAGTGCCCCGGGACAGGTTGGCTACACCTTC. Its protein is CAWSAPGQVGYTF.

The J gene is TRBJ2-5, the V gene TRBV7-9; the D is unclear. Germline V lookup: CDR1 SEHNR, CDR2 FQNEAQ (reference sequence). This CDR3 is built from 16 residues. The V and J ends lost 4 bases and 0 bases respectively, with 15 bases between them. CDR3 sequence: CASSSLGWRYQETQYF. CDR3 nucleotide sequence: TGTGCCAGCAGCTCCCTAGGGTGGCGGTACCAAGAGACCCAGTACTTC.

The chain couples TRBV6-5 to TRBJ1-6; D is possibly TRBD1 (6 bases). V lost 7 bases to trimming and J lost 7 bases, with 11 bases between them. The CDR3 is 13 amino acids. The germline CDR1 and CDR2 sequences are MNHEY and SVGAGI. The CDR3 protein is CASTGTKNSPLHF. The CDR3, as DNA: TGTGCCAGCACGGGGACAAAGAATTCACCCCTCCACTTT.

This sequence joins TRBV25-1 and TRBJ1-6; D remains ambiguous. The germline V and J ends were trimmed by 5 bases and 14 bases, with 16 bases remaining between them. Germline V gene lookup returns CDR1 MGHDK and CDR2 SYGVNS. The CDR3 is made up of 13 amino acids. The CDR3 protein is CASSPWTGVTLHF. Here the CDR3 DNA reads TGTGCCAGCAGTCCTTGGACGGGAGTAACCCTCCACTTT.

The rearrangement joins TRBV29-1 to TRBJ1-1; 10 positions match TRBD1. Losses at the gene ends were 6 bases for V and 10 bases for J; bases not matched to a gene: 17. The germline CDR1 and CDR2 sequences are SQVTM and ANQGSEA. The CDR3 contains 15 residues. In DNA, the CDR3 is TGCAGCGTCCACTCCGGGACAGGGGTGAATGGTGTAGCTTTCTTT. It is translated as CSVHSGTGVNGVAFF.

V is TRBV18 and J is TRBJ1-4; 11 positions match TRBD1. CDR3 size: 14 residues. The V gene end was trimmed by 4 bases and the J gene end by 10 bases; junction bases not matched to a gene: 5. In germline, CDR1 is KGHSH, CDR2 LQKENI. For the CDR3, the DNA is TGTGCCAGCTCACTAGGACAGGGGGCCGGAAAACTGTTTTTT. It is translated as CASSLGQGAGKLFF. The variable domain in full, completed from reference TRBV18 and TRBJ1-4, reads NAGVMQNPRHLVRRRGQEARLRCSPMKGHSHVYWYRQLPEEGLKFMVYLQKENIIDESGMPKERFSAEFPKEGPSILRIQQVVRGDSAAYFCASSLGQGAGKLFFGSGTQLSVL.

This clone occurred once. The rearrangement links TRBV27 to TRBJ1-5; 8 nucleotides line up with TRBD1. The CDR3 runs 18 residues. The J segment lost 0 bases and the V segment lost 6 bases, leaving 13 bases of the junction unmatched. Germline V gene data show CDR1 as MNHEY and CDR2 as SMNVEV (reference sequence). CDR3 sequence (DNA): TGTGCCAGCAGAGAGACCGGACAGGGATGGGCTAGCAATCAGCCCCAGCATTTT. Amino acid sequence: CASRETGQGWASNQPQHF.

This chain connects TRBV4-1 to TRBJ1-4; D is ambiguous. The CDR3 spans 15 residues. Germline values: CDR1 MGHRA, CDR2 YSYEKL. V lost 3 bases and J 0 bases, leaving 8 bases between the germline ends. CDR3 sequence: CASSQLGATNEKLFF. DNA for the CDR3: TGCGCCAGCAGCCAGTTGGGTGCAACTAATGAAAAACTGTTTTTT.

This rearrangement joins TRBV4-2 to TRBJ1-1; TRBD1 aligns across 8 bases. Germline-derived CDR1 and CDR2 are LGHNA and YNFKEQ. After removal of 4 bases from V and 4 bases from J, the junction contained 8 bases not matched to a gene. The CDR3 consists of 15 residues. In DNA, the CDR3 is TGTGCCAGCAGCCCAGACGTCACAGGGGGCACTGAAGCTTTCTTT. Protein product: CASSPDVTGGTEAFF.

The chain carries TRBV6-5 and TRBJ2-3; a possible D gene is TRBD2 (5 bases). There are 13 residues in the CDR3. CDR1 MNHEY and CDR2 SVGAGI come from the germline V gene. Trimming took 4 bases from V and 2 from J, leaving 7 bases between them. In nucleotides, the CDR3 is TGTGCCAGCAGTTCGACTATCACAGATACGCAGTATTTT. Protein: CASSSTITDTQYF.

The rearrangement joins TRBV6-6 to TRBJ1-5; D is ambiguous. Germline CDR1 and CDR2: MNHNY and SVGAGI (reference sequence). There are 14 residues in the CDR3. Trimming took 7 bases from V and 5 from J, leaving 15 bases between them. The DNA of the CDR3 is TGTGCCAGCACTCCTGCGGTAGCTCATCAGCCCCAGCATTTT. It yields the protein CASTPAVAHQPQHF.

The chain carries TRBV9 and TRBJ2-5; 10 bases fit TRBD2. Germline CDR1 reads SGDLS; CDR2 reads YYNGEE. The CDR3 spans 17 residues. Unmatched junction bases numbered 7, after V lost 0 bases and J lost 2 bases. The CDR3 reads CASSVAASGGQQETQYF. The CDR3 bases are TGTGCCAGCAGCGTAGCGGCTAGCGGGGGTCAGCAAGAGACCCAGTACTTC. Filled out from reference TRBV9 and TRBJ2-5, the complete variable domain reads DSGVTQTPKHLITATGQRVTLRCSPRSGDLSVYWYQQSLDQGLQFLIQYYNGEERAKGNILERFSAQQFPDLHSELNLSSLELGDSALYFCASSVAASGGQQETQYFGPGTRLLVL.

CDR3 protein: CASSLLGTNYGYTF. CDR3 DNA: TGTGCCAGCAGCTTGTTGGGAACTAACTATGGCTACACCTTC. V is TRBV5-6 and J is TRBJ1-2, with D unclear. Trimming cost V 1 base and J 0 bases, with 7 bases left between them. The CDR3 has 14 amino acids. Germline V gene data show CDR1 as SGHDT and CDR2 as YYEEEE.

This clone was detected a few times. The genes are TRBV29-1 and TRBJ2-5, with D maybe TRBD2 (5 bases). This CDR3 contains 14 residues. The V and J ends lost 6 bases and 4 bases respectively, with 18 bases between them. Looked up from germline, CDR1 is SQVTM and CDR2 is ANQGSEA. CDR3 in amino acids: CSVKIGPTRETQYF. CDR3 sequence (DNA): TGCAGCGTAAAAATAGGCCCTACTAGAGAGACCCAGTACTTC. Based on the CDR3 plus reference TRBV29-1 and TRBJ2-5, the full variable domain is SAVISQKPSRDICQRGTSLTIQCQVDSQVTMMFWYRQQPGQSLTLIATANQGSEATYESGFVIDKFPISRPNLTFSTLTVSNMSPEDSSIYLCSVKIGPTRETQYFGPGTRLLVL.

This clone appeared a few times. CDR3 in amino acids: CASSDLALLGEQYF. The CDR3 DNA reads TGTGCCAGCAGTGACCTTGCCCTCCTCGGCGAGCAGTACTTC. This chain joins TRBV25-1 and TRBJ2-7; no firm D call. The length of the CDR3 is 14 residues. V was pared by 3 bases and J by 6 bases, with 15 bases between. Looked up from germline, CDR1 is MGHDK and CDR2 is SYGVNS.

The chain has TRBV30 and TRBJ2-7; 9 bases are a match to TRBD1. This CDR3 is built from 14 residues. V lost 2 bases to trimming and J lost 5 bases; unmatched junction nucleotides: 7. The V gene's germline CDR1 is GTSNPN and CDR2 SVGIG (reference sequence). DNA for the CDR3: TGTGCCTGGAGTCCCCGGGACAGGGCTGACGAGCAGTACTTC. As protein: CAWSPRDRADEQYF.

The chain links TRBV7-6 to TRBJ2-7; 11 bases fit TRBD1. This CDR3 has 14 amino acids. V dropped 5 bases and J dropped 3; count of bases not matched to a gene: 3. Germline-derived CDR1 and CDR2 are SGHVS and FNYEAQ. The CDR3: CASSRGTGGYEQYF. In nucleotides, the CDR3 is TGTGCCAGCAGCCGAGGGACAGGGGGCTACGAGCAGTACTTC.

This clone has only a few counts. The chain is built from TRBV10-3 and TRBJ1-4; TRBD1 agrees at 9 bases. Trimming cost V 6 bases and J 8 bases; bases outside gene matches: 10. Germline V gives CDR1 ENHRY, CDR2 SYGVKD. The CDR3 is 15 residues long. Written as DNA, the CDR3 is TGTGCCATCAGGGGACAGGGAGGGTCGGAAGAAAAACTGTTTTTT. Translation: CAIRGQGGSEEKLFF.

This sequence joins TRBV7-9 and TRBJ2-4; D may be TRBD1 (5 bases). Germline V gives CDR1 SEHNR, CDR2 FQNEAQ (reference sequence). The CDR3 consists of 13 residues. Trimming left V 2 bases short and J 8 bases short, with 10 bases between. CDR3: CASSLNQGYIQYF. In DNA, the CDR3 is TGTGCCAGCAGCTTAAACCAGGGATACATTCAGTACTTC.

This clone was detected only a few times. The V gene is TRBV18, the J gene TRBJ2-2, with a weak D call TRBD1 (6 bases). Germline assignment: CDR1 KGHSH and CDR2 LQKENI. CDR3 length equals 16 residues. With 1 base removed from V and 7 bases from J, the gap between germline ends came to 16 bases. This chain's CDR3 is CASSPHPTGVGGELFF. CDR3 nucleotide sequence: TGTGCCAGCTCACCACACCCGACAGGAGTTGGCGGGGAGCTGTTTTTT.

V and J are TRBV9 and TRBJ1-2; D is ambiguous. Between the trimmed V and J ends, which lost 3 bases and 4 bases, there was a span of 19 bases. The CDR3 has 16 amino acids. Germline CDR1 reads SGDLS; CDR2 reads YYNGEE. CDR3 sequence (DNA): TGTGCCAGCAGCGCAATCAGCCACTTTATGGGCTATGGCTACACCTTC. Translation: CASSAISHFMGYGYTF.

This chain joins TRBV29-1 and TRBJ2-3, with 9 positions matching TRBD2. V was pared by 7 bases and J by 5 bases, with 13 bases of the junction left unmatched. The germline V gene encodes CDR1 SQVTM and CDR2 ANQGSEA. The CDR3 has 15 amino acids. The DNA of the CDR3 is TGCAGCGGTGACGGGTCTAGCGGGGAGGGAGATACGCAGTATTTT. This sequence encodes CSGDGSSGEGDTQYF.

This chain links TRBV20-1 with TRBJ2-3; D unresolved. Looked up from germline, CDR1 is DFQATT and CDR2 is SNEGSKA (reference sequence). The CDR3 has 11 residues. Trimming stripped 6 bases from V and 4 bases from J, with 8 bases between. The CDR3 bases are TGCAGTGCCCCTGTCTCAGATACGCAGTATTTT. Residues: CSAPVSDTQYF.